The 31 T cell receptor beta chains below were found in one sample sequenced in a study of cytomegalovirus exposure and HLA in healthy donors. The PCR was carried out with 60 Vbeta primers and 13 Jbeta primers. The data were produced by immunoSEQ multiplex PCR, yet TCRdb's version contains in-frame clones alone and is incomplete. The table shows over 70,000 clones, with roughly 78% occurring only once. Sequenced input: PBMCs. Receptors originate from a male donor in good health and CMV-seropositive.

The chain links TRBV4-1 to TRBJ1-1; D may be TRBD1 (6 bases). CDR3 length: 16 residues. Germline V gene data show CDR1 as MGHRA and CDR2 as YSYEKL. V was clipped by 3 bases and J by 7 bases, with 21 bases between them. The CDR3 sequence: CASSHTGTPLKGEAFF. The CDR3 bases are TGCGCCAGCAGCCACACCGGGACACCCCTAAAAGGTGAAGCTTTCTTT.

J is TRBJ2-5 and V is TRBV7-3, with 9 bases lining up with TRBD1. Trimming at V came to 4 bases and at J to 5 bases, leaving 11 bases not matched to a gene. The CDR3 is made up of 16 amino acids. Per germline, CDR1 SGHTA and CDR2 FQGTGA. CDR3 in DNA: TGTGCCAGCAGCTCCAATCCCGGGACAGGGTTGGAGACCCAGTACTTC. Its protein is CASSSNPGTGLETQYF.

The V and J genes are TRBV27 and TRBJ2-2; no clear D gene. V lost 5 bases and J 1 base, leaving 8 bases between the germline ends. Germline values: CDR1 MNHEY, CDR2 SMNVEV (reference sequence). The CDR3 spans 14 residues. The DNA of the CDR3 is TGTGCCAGCAGTCCGCACAAGAACACCGGGGAGCTGTTTTTT. Its translation: CASSPHKNTGELFF.

As to this clone: This same CDR3 is encoded by further DNA sequences in the sample. The chain uses TRBV5-1 and TRBJ2-7; the match to TRBD2 covers 11 bases. CDR1 SGHRS and CDR2 YFSETQ come from the germline V gene. The V segment lost 4 bases and the J segment 4 bases; nucleotides outside the gene matches: 7. There are 15 residues in the CDR3. CDR3 DNA: TGCGCCAGCAGCCCCGGACTAGCGGGTGTTTACGAGCAGTACTTC. Its translation is CASSPGLAGVYEQYF.

This clone was seen a single time. This chain uses TRBV7-4 with TRBJ2-7; 8 bases are shared with TRBD2. With V trimmed by 5 bases and J by 1 base, 4 bases remained unmatched. This CDR3 has 14 amino acids. Germline-derived CDR1 and CDR2 are SGHVT and SQSDAQ. CDR3 sequence (DNA): TGTGCCAGCAGCCTAAGCGGGAGATCCTACGAGCAGTACTTC. Translated: CASSLSGRSYEQYF.

Written as DNA, the CDR3 is TGCAGCGGGGGGAGGATTGCGGAGACCCAGTACTTC. Protein: CSGGRIAETQYF. V gene TRBV29-1 combines with J gene TRBJ2-5; the D gene is possibly TRBD2 (6 bases). CDR3 length: 12 amino acids. The germline V gene encodes CDR1 SQVTM and CDR2 ANQGSEA. Between the trimmed V and J ends, which lost 7 bases and 5 bases, there was a span of 14 bases.

The chain uses TRBV1 and TRBJ2-1; the table's D call TRBD2 went unverified against the DNA. TRBV1 is marked as a pseudogene. The CDR3 length is 15 residues. The CDR3: CTSFREGPHYNEQFF. The DNA of the CDR3 is TGCACCAGTTTTCGGGAGGGCCCCCACTACAATGAGCAGTTCTTC.

This sequence joins TRBV6-1 and TRBJ1-2, with 8 bases lining up with TRBD1. V gave up 1 base and J gave up 8 bases; unmatched junction bases: 9. The CDR3 has 15 residues. Germline assignment: CDR1 MNHNS and CDR2 SASEGT. In nucleotides, the CDR3 is TGTGCCAGCAGTGAAGTTCCGGGACAGGTTTCCGGCTACACCTTC. It yields the protein CASSEVPGQVSGYTF.

This chain joins TRBV5-4 and TRBJ1-1; TRBD1 matches 7 bases. Trimming at V came to 0 bases and at J to 5 bases, leaving 10 bases not matched to a gene. The germline CDR1 and CDR2 sequences are SGHNT and YYREEE (reference sequence). The CDR3 consists of 16 residues. The CDR3 coding sequence is TGTGCCAGCAGCTTGGCCAGGGACAGCCGGAGGACTGAAGCTTTCTTT. This sequence encodes CASSLARDSRRTEAFF.

J is TRBJ1-1 and V is TRBV20-1, with a tentative D call TRBD1 (5 bases). The germline V gene encodes CDR1 DFQATT and CDR2 SNEGSKA (reference sequence). The CDR3 runs 11 residues. V was clipped by 1 base and J by 6 bases, with 6 bases between them. The DNA of the CDR3 is TGCAGTGCTAGAGGGGGCGCTGAAGCTTTCTTT. This codes for CSARGGAEAFF.

The V call is TRBV7-6, the J call TRBJ1-4, with 8 bases matching TRBD1. Germline lookup yields CDR1 SGHVS and CDR2 FNYEAQ. The J segment lost 7 bases and the V segment lost 5 bases, leaving 9 bases of the junction unmatched. The length of the CDR3 is 15 residues. CDR3 DNA: TGTGCCAGCAGCGGATACAGGGGGGTCGCTGAAAAACTGTTTTTT. It encodes CASSGYRGVAEKLFF.

As regards this clone: A junction end diverges from the germline sequence, so it may reflect a read error. This sequence joins TRBV28 and TRBJ2-1; the match to TRBD2 covers 9 bases. Germline CDR1 MDHEN, CDR2 SYDVKM. The length of the CDR3 is 12 residues. DNA of the CDR3: TGTGCCAGCAGTTTATGGACTAGCGGCATAATCTTC. Translated: CASSLWTSGIIF.

The CDR3 loop reads CASSLVDEQFF. In DNA, the CDR3 is TGCGCCAGCAGCTTGGTCGATGAGCAGTTCTTC. The chain joins TRBV5-1 to TRBJ2-1; D gene unclear. The CDR3 consists of 11 residues. CDR1 and CDR2 (germline): SGHRS, YFSETQ. The V gene lost 0 bases and the J gene lost 8 bases, with 3 bases spanning the gap.

This clone was found once. The chain is built from TRBV2 and TRBJ2-7; a possible D gene is TRBD1 (5 bases). The length of the CDR3 is 13 residues. The V end lost 7 bases, the J end lost 3 bases, and 13 bases lay between the germline ends. The V gene's germline CDR1 is SNHLY and CDR2 FYNNEI. CDR3: CASKPGAGYEQYF. In nucleotides, the CDR3 is TGTGCCAGCAAACCTGGGGCTGGCTACGAGCAGTACTTC.

The J gene is TRBJ2-7, the V gene TRBV6-1, with TRBD1 as a possible D gene (5 bases). The CDR3 runs to 12 residues. Germline V gene data show CDR1 as MNHNS and CDR2 as SASEGT. V was pared by 8 bases and J by 2 bases, with 10 bases between. CDR3 nucleotides: TGTGCCAGCTGGGGCCTAGCCTACGAGCAGTACTTC. Protein sequence: CASWGLAYEQYF.

The rearrangement uses TRBV7-9 and TRBJ2-1; 7 bases line up with TRBD2. Germline values: CDR1 SEHNR, CDR2 FQNEAQ (reference sequence). With 1 base clipped from V and 6 bases from J, the junction kept 3 bases outside the gene matches. CDR3 length: 14 amino acids. The chain's CDR3 is CASSLGRGGNEQFF. The CDR3 DNA is TGTGCCAGCAGCTTAGGGCGCGGGGGCAATGAGCAGTTCTTC.

V is TRBV28 and J is TRBJ2-1; TRBD1 is a possible D gene (6 bases). This CDR3 has 13 amino acids. The germline V gene encodes CDR1 MDHEN and CDR2 SYDVKM. Deletions cut 2 bases from V and 6 bases from J, with 8 bases between. The DNA for the CDR3 is TGTGCCAGCAGTTTAGTACAGGGCAATGAGCAGTTCTTC. Translated, it gives CASSLVQGNEQFF.

The chain has TRBV11-1 and TRBJ2-7; no clear D. V lost 5 bases to trimming and J lost 0 bases, with 8 bases between them. From germline, CDR1 is SGHAT and CDR2 FQDESV (reference sequence). The CDR3 has 13 amino acids. The CDR3 bases are TGTGCCAGCAGCATGGGCTTCTCCTACGAGCAGTACTTC. This sequence encodes CASSMGFSYEQYF.

The gene calls are TRBV5-8 and TRBJ1-2; D is unresolved. The CDR3 contains 13 residues. Germline V lookup: CDR1 SGHTS, CDR2 YDEGEE. V was pared by 4 bases and J by 5 bases, with 12 bases between. The CDR3 loop is CASSTGGGYGYTF. CDR3 DNA: TGTGCCAGCAGCACCGGCGGTGGGTATGGCTACACCTTC.

This clone was recorded a few times. The chain combines TRBV7-3 with TRBJ2-6; D unclear. V gave up 5 bases and J gave up 1 base, with 9 bases separating them. Germline CDR1 and CDR2: SGHTA and FQGTGA. The CDR3 covers 15 residues. CDR3 sequence reads: CASSVPQSGANVLTF. Here the CDR3 DNA reads TGTGCCAGCAGCGTTCCCCAGTCTGGGGCCAACGTCCTGACTTTC.

V is TRBV27 and J is TRBJ2-7; TRBD1 matches 8 bases. The CDR3 length is 15 residues. From germline, CDR1 is MNHEY and CDR2 SMNVEV (reference sequence). Germline trimming cut 4 bases from V and 1 base from J; bases unmatched to any gene: 6. CDR3 residues: CASSSSQGGSYEQYF. The CDR3 DNA follows: TGTGCCAGCAGTTCCTCACAGGGGGGTTCCTACGAGCAGTACTTC.

The rearrangement uses TRBV19 and TRBJ2-4; weak D call: TRBD2 (5 bases). The CDR3 sequence is 17 residues long. The germline V gene has CDR1 LNHDA and CDR2 SQIVND (reference sequence). The ends were cut back, 0 bases at V and 5 bases at J, with 17 bases in the middle. CDR3: CASSIDLVRGRQNIQYF. The CDR3 region has the DNA TGTGCCAGTAGTATAGATCTTGTCCGGGGAAGGCAAAACATTCAGTACTTC.

J is TRBJ1-2 and V is TRBV11-3, with a possible D match to TRBD1 (5 bases). Germline assignment: CDR1 SGHNT and CDR2 YENEEA. This CDR3 is 13 amino acids long. V lost 2 bases and J lost 6, with 10 bases in between. The CDR3 DNA reads TGTGCCAGCAGCTTACCAGGAGGGGATGGCTACACCTTC. This encodes CASSLPGGDGYTF.

A word on this clone: The sample contains more than one DNA sequence encoding this CDR3. This sequence joins TRBV5-1 and TRBJ2-2; 8 nucleotides line up with TRBD1. Germline CDR1 SGHRS, CDR2 YFSETQ. This CDR3 contains 15 residues. V trimming: 4 bases; J trimming: 1 base; junction bases outside the gene matches: 3. The CDR3, as DNA: TGCGCCAGCAGCCTAACAGGGGGGAACACCGGGGAGCTGTTTTTT. Translation gives CASSLTGGNTGELFF.

The genes are TRBV6-1 and TRBJ2-3; no clear D. V was trimmed by 2 bases and J by 2 bases, leaving 8 bases between them. The CDR3 contains 14 residues. Germline CDR1 reads MNHNS; CDR2 reads SASEGT. The CDR3 DNA reads TGTGCCAGCAGTGAACAGTTTACCACAGATACGCAGTATTTT. Protein product: CASSEQFTTDTQYF.

The chain is built from TRBV5-4 and TRBJ2-5, with 11 bases aligning to TRBD2. The J call may not be correct, given that the DNA end is closer to TRBJ2-7. The CDR3 consists of 16 residues. Germline values: CDR1 SGHNT, CDR2 YYREEE (reference sequence). The CDR3 reads CASSLELAGEVYEQYF. DNA of the CDR3: TGTGCCAGCAGCTTGGAACTAGCGGGAGAGGTTTACGAGCAGTACTTC.

The chain joins TRBV6-6 to TRBJ1-5; 7 bases agree with TRBD1. The CDR3 is 14 residues long. Trimming removed 7 bases from V and 3 bases from J; junction bases left unmatched: 6. Germline CDR1 MNHNY, CDR2 SVGAGI (reference sequence). CDR3 nucleotide sequence: TGTGCCAGCACCCCAGACAGGGACAATCAGCCCCAGCATTTT. Translated: CASTPDRDNQPQHF.

The chain uses TRBV5-4 and TRBJ2-1; 14 nucleotides align to TRBD2. The V segment lost 1 base and the J segment 9 bases; nucleotides outside the gene matches: 3. This CDR3 is 15 amino acids long. CDR1 SGHNT and CDR2 YYREEE come from the germline V gene (reference sequence). DNA for the CDR3: TGTGCCAGCAGCTTGTTGGGACTAGCGGGAGTTGAGCAGTTCTTC. Protein: CASSLLGLAGVEQFF.

This clone was recorded a few times. The chain employs TRBV6-5 and TRBJ2-1; D remains ambiguous. Trimming removed 6 bases from V and 4 bases from J, with 16 bases in between. This CDR3 has 15 amino acids. Germline CDR1 and CDR2: MNHEY and SVGAGI. This CDR3 reads CASRPDQRLYNEQFF. The CDR3 nucleotides are TGTGCCAGCAGGCCAGACCAGAGGTTATACAATGAGCAGTTCTTC.

V gene TRBV6-5 combines with J gene TRBJ1-5; no firm D call. This CDR3 has 13 amino acids. Germline V CDR1 and CDR2: MNHEY, SVGAGI. CDR3 sequence (DNA): TGTGCATCAGTGGGTCCTGCGGGGTGGCCCCAGCATTTT. Protein product: CASVGPAGWPQHF.

The CDR3 DNA reads TGTGCCAGCAGCTCCGGGACTAGCGGGAGTGATGAGCAGTTCTTC. Its translation is CASSSGTSGSDEQFF. The chain combines TRBV7-3 with TRBJ2-1; 14 bases line up with TRBD2. Germline V lookup: CDR1 SGHTA, CDR2 FQGTGA. The V gene end was trimmed by 4 bases and the J gene end by 8 bases; junction bases not matched to a gene: 4. The length of the CDR3 is 15 residues.